Shown below are 3 T cell receptor beta chains from a single sample sequenced in a study of early T cells in non-severe SARS-CoV-2 infection. TCRdb itself ran the 5' RACE reads through MiXCR, one entry per CDR3 protein. The sample yields roughly 80,000 distinct CDR3 sequences, around 15% seen once. The sequencing input was whole blood. The receptors shown here come from an adult who was a healthcare worker with PCR-confirmed SARS-CoV-2 infection or an uninfected control (not recorded which).

The chain carries TRBV3-1 and TRBJ1-5; maybe TRBD1 (5 bases). Trimming cost V 5 bases and J 5 bases, with 16 bases left between them. Germline lookup yields CDR1 LGHDT and CDR2 YNNKEL (reference sequence). The CDR3 has 15 residues. The DNA of the CDR3 is TGTGCCAGCAGCGTCGGGACCGGCCGGGATCAGCCCCAGCATTTT. This encodes CASSVGTGRDQPQHF. Based on the CDR3 plus reference TRBV3-1 and TRBJ1-5, the full variable domain is DTAVSQTPKYLVTQMGNDKSIKCEQNLGHDTMYWYKQDSKKFLKIMFSYNNKELIINETVPNRFSPKSPDKAHLNLHINSLELGDSAVYFCASSVGTGRDQPQHFGDGTRLSIL.

There are a few counts of this clonotype. V gene TRBV20-1 combines with J gene TRBJ2-3, with a tentative D call TRBD1 (5 bases). The CDR3 has 15 residues. Germline V gene lookup returns CDR1 DFQATT and CDR2 SNEGSKA (reference sequence). V was pared by 6 bases and J by 0 bases, with 16 bases between. CDR3 DNA sequence: TGCAGTGCCGACCCGGACATCTCTAGCACAGATACGCAGTATTTT. Protein: CSADPDISSTDTQYF.

The chain combines TRBV20-1 with TRBJ2-7; TRBD2 aligns across 8 bases. The V segment lost 1 base and the J segment 4 bases; nucleotides outside the gene matches: 6. CDR1 is DFQATT, CDR2 SNEGSKA, per germline (reference sequence). The CDR3 length is 14 residues. The CDR3 sequence is CSARVNSGEYEQYF. In DNA, the CDR3 is TGCAGTGCTAGAGTCAATAGCGGGGAGTACGAGCAGTACTTC.